The clone carrying this TCR beta chain was observed many times. The data were taken from a study of regulatory T cells in long-lasting Graves disease. This CDR3 has 17 amino acids. Trimming took 3 bases from V and 1 from J; bases not matched to a gene: 7. The TCR beta library used iRepertoire HTBI primers with Arm-PCR amplification of CDR3. In TCRdb, the multiplex PCR reads were re-called with MiXCR into one record per CDR3 protein. The table lists a few hundred thousand distinct CDR3 sequences, around a quarter of them singletons. Time point meaning: persistent/refractory GD, antithyroid drugs over 5 years with positive TRAb. There was RNA extracted from PBMCs, and the TCR library was made from it.

V is TRBV12-3 or TRBV12-4 and J is TRBJ1-5; 9 nucleotides line up with TRBD1. The TCR was taken from a female donor with Graves disease. The source was peripheral blood mononuclear cells (PBMCs), collected when the disease was refractory, from a patient treated with antithyroid drugs. The CDR3 nucleotides read TGTGCCAGCAGTTTGGGACAGGGTTTGGGCAGCAATCAGCCCCAGCATTTT. Its translation is CASSLGQGLGSNQPQHF.